These 25 T cell receptor beta chains were all obtained from the same sample, sequenced in a study of blood T cells in healthy people across ages. It was with a sample-barcoded 5' primer and a J-beta primer mix that a second PCR of roughly 6 to 12 cycles was run. TCRdb re-called the 5' RACE reads with MiXCR, one entry per CDR3 protein. This table holds around 1,600,000 distinct CDR3 sequences, approximately 39% found once. Sequenced input: blood. These receptor sequences come from a woman in her late teens or twenties in good health.

The chain joins TRBV28 to TRBJ2-1; 8 nucleotides match TRBD1. Germline CDR1 is MDHEN and CDR2 is SYDVKM. The trim removed 6 bases at V and 7 bases at J, leaving 8 bases unmatched. The CDR3 is made up of 14 amino acids. Here the CDR3 reads CASRGRGHRNEQFF. The DNA of the CDR3 is TGTGCCAGCAGGGGCAGGGGGCACAGGAATGAGCAGTTCTTC.

The rearrangement links TRBV7-9 to TRBJ2-1, with D uncertain. V lost 1 base and J 12 bases, leaving 10 bases between the germline ends. The CDR3 is made up of 12 amino acids. Germline-derived CDR1 and CDR2 are SEHNR and FQNEAQ (reference sequence). Here the CDR3 DNA reads TGTGCCAGCAGCTTAGTGGCAGTTGGGCAGTTCTTC. Translating gives CASSLVAVGQFF.

V and J are TRBV6-2 or TRBV6-3 and TRBJ2-1; D is perhaps TRBD1 (5 bases). With 2 bases removed from V and 10 bases from J, the gap between germline ends came to 18 bases. This CDR3 spans 15 amino acids. The germline CDR1 and CDR2 sequences are MNHEY and SVGEGT. The CDR3 DNA follows: TGTGCCAGCAGTTACCAGGGAATGTCGGTACCGGAGCAGTTCTTC. Protein: CASSYQGMSVPEQFF.

The V and J genes are TRBV4-3 and TRBJ2-7; D might be TRBD1 or TRBD2, each matching 5 bases. V was clipped by 3 bases and J by 0 bases, with 12 bases between them. The germline V gene encodes CDR1 LGHNA and CDR2 YSLEER. This CDR3 contains 15 residues. CDR3 sequence reads: CASSQIRDRSYEQYF. CDR3 nucleotide sequence: TGCGCCAGCAGCCAGATACGGGACCGCTCCTACGAGCAGTACTTC.

Turning to this clonotype: Just one base apart from a much larger clone, this may be a read error. The rearrangement uses TRBV4-3 and TRBJ2-5; 7 bases agree with TRBD2. Per the germline V gene, CDR1 is LGHNA and CDR2 is YSLEER. Unmatched junction bases numbered 13, after V lost 5 bases and J lost 4 bases. This CDR3 comprises 16 residues. CDR3 residues: CASSATGIGEGETQYF. In DNA, the CDR3 is TGCGCCAGCAGCGCGACCGGGATAGGGGAGGGAGAGACCCAGTACTTC.

This sequence joins TRBV6-6 and TRBJ2-5; D perhaps matches TRBD1 (6 bases). CDR3 length: 13 amino acids. Germline CDR1 and CDR2: MNHNY and SVGAGI (reference sequence). Trimming left V 2 bases short and J 5 bases short, with 9 bases between. Here the CDR3 DNA reads TGTGCCAGCAGTTACGCAGGGGATGAGACCCAGTACTTC. Its translation is CASSYAGDETQYF.

The chain combines TRBV20-1 with TRBJ2-1; D unresolved. CDR3 length: 16 residues. CDR1 and CDR2 (germline): DFQATT, SNEGSKA (reference sequence). The ends were cut back, 3 bases at V and 1 base at J, with 16 bases in the middle. CDR3 DNA: TGCAGTGCTAGGCCCACCCGGGCGGTGTCCTACAATGAGCAGTTCTTC. It codes for CSARPTRAVSYNEQFF.

This clonotype showed up just once. The CDR3 nucleotides are TGTGCCAGCAGCCCCGGGCAGGGGGTCTATAGCAATCAGCCCCAGCATTTT. This translates into CASSPGQGVYSNQPQHF. This chain links TRBV7-2 with TRBJ1-5; 7 bases fit TRBD1. Germline V gene data show CDR1 as SGHTA and CDR2 as FQGNSA. With V trimmed by 5 bases and J by 0 bases, 10 bases remained unmatched. The CDR3 sequence is 17 residues long.

The chain joins TRBV4-1 to TRBJ2-3, with D tentatively TRBD2 (5 bases). Deletions cut 3 bases from V and 4 bases from J, with 20 bases between. Germline V gives CDR1 MGHRA, CDR2 YSYEKL. The CDR3 sequence is 17 residues long. DNA of the CDR3: TGCGCCAGCAGCCAGGAACTCGGGCCCGGGGTCGCAGATACGCAGTATTTT. Residues: CASSQELGPGVADTQYF.

This clonotype was seen a few times. The J gene is TRBJ1-5, the V gene TRBV4-3, with unresolved D. Germline V gene data show CDR1 as LGHNA and CDR2 as YSLEER. V was shortened by 0 bases and J by 6 bases, with 6 bases between the two germline ends. This CDR3 has 13 residues. The CDR3 region has the DNA TGCGCCAGCAGCCAAGATCCGAGTCAGCCCCAGCATTTT. Amino acid sequence: CASSQDPSQPQHF.

This clonotype was seen more than once but under ten times. The rearrangement links TRBV12-3 or TRBV12-4 to TRBJ2-1; 12 bases map to TRBD2. CDR3 length equals 16 residues. V lost 4 bases, J lost 6 bases, and 7 bases stayed unmatched. The CDR3 nucleotides are TGTGCCAGCAGTTCCAGACTAGCGGGAGTTTTCAATGAGCAGTTCTTC. This encodes CASSSRLAGVFNEQFF.

The rearrangement links TRBV6-5 to TRBJ1-1; no firm D call. CDR1 and CDR2 from the germline V gene are MNHEY and SVGAGI. There are 14 residues in the CDR3. The V gene lost 5 bases and the J gene lost 0 bases, with 10 bases spanning the gap. The CDR3 sequence: CASSPSVVNTEAFF. The CDR3 DNA reads TGTGCCAGCAGTCCCTCGGTAGTGAACACTGAAGCTTTCTTT.

The table lists this clonotype with a few counts. The CDR3 protein is CASSQNRNPDEQYF. The CDR3, as DNA: TGTGCCAGCAGCCAAAACCGGAATCCTGACGAGCAGTACTTC. This chain joins TRBV4-2 and TRBJ2-7, with D hard to call. Germline V gives CDR1 LGHNA, CDR2 YNFKEQ. V was cut by 2 bases and J by 5 bases, with 13 bases left in between. This CDR3 has 14 amino acids.

This clonotype came up once. This chain joins TRBV11-2 and TRBJ2-7; the match to TRBD2 covers 9 bases. The trim removed 2 bases at V and 7 bases at J, leaving 12 bases unmatched. The CDR3 runs to 16 residues. Germline-derived CDR1 and CDR2 are SGHAT and FQNNGV. The CDR3 spells CASSLFLAGDYNEQYF. DNA for the CDR3: TGTGCCAGCAGCTTATTTTTAGCGGGAGACTACAATGAGCAGTACTTC.

Of note for this clonotype: This may be a read error, as it is one base from a much larger clone. The gene calls are TRBV11-2 and TRBJ2-3; no definite D call. The germline V gene encodes CDR1 SGHAT and CDR2 FQNNGV. The CDR3 is 17 amino acids. V lost 1 base and J 1 base, leaving 15 bases between the germline ends. In nucleotides, the CDR3 is TGTGCCAGCAGCTTAGTACTTGGAGCGACCCGCACAGATACGCAGTATTTT. This encodes CASSLVLGATRTDTQYF.

This clonotype was picked up one time. The chain carries TRBV9 and TRBJ2-7; 8 bases are shared with TRBD2. Germline-derived CDR1 and CDR2 are SGDLS and YYNGEE. The CDR3 is made up of 17 amino acids. V trimming: 0 bases; J trimming: 0 bases; junction bases outside the gene matches: 8. The CDR3 nucleotides read TGTGCCAGCAGCGTAGCTTATAGGACTAGCTCCTCCTACGAGCAGTACTTC. The encoded protein is CASSVAYRTSSSYEQYF.

This clonotype was recorded a few times. This chain connects TRBV7-2 to TRBJ2-3; 9 bases agree with TRBD2. CDR1 SGHTA and CDR2 FQGNSA come from the germline V gene. The J segment lost 0 bases and the V segment lost 5 bases, leaving 9 bases of the junction unmatched. CDR3 length: 17 residues. CDR3 sequence reads: CASSPDPLAGSTDTQYF. Here the CDR3 DNA reads TGTGCCAGCAGCCCCGATCCCCTAGCGGGGAGCACAGATACGCAGTATTTT.

This sequence joins TRBV10-3 and TRBJ2-3, with 12 positions matching TRBD2. Germline V gene sequence: CDR1 ENHRY, CDR2 SYGVKD. This CDR3 is built from 16 residues. J lost 5 bases, V lost 6 bases, and 9 bases had no gene match. Written as DNA, the CDR3 is TGTGCCATCAGCCCGACTAGCGGGAGTTTCATAGATACGCAGTATTTT. This translates into CAISPTSGSFIDTQYF.

The chain uses TRBV28 and TRBJ1-1; D unresolved. This CDR3 spans 13 amino acids. The V and J ends lost 6 bases and 0 bases respectively, with 8 bases between them. Germline lookup yields CDR1 MDHEN and CDR2 SYDVKM. The CDR3 region is CASRALMNTEAFF. As DNA, the CDR3 is TGTGCCAGCAGGGCTCTCATGAACACTGAAGCTTTCTTT. The full variable domain, its missing parts supplied by reference TRBV28 and TRBJ1-1, is DVKVTQSSRYLVKRTGEKVFLECVQDMDHENMFWYRQDPGLGLRLIYFSYDVKMKEKGDIPEGYSVSREKKERFSLILESASTNQTSMYLCASRALMNTEAFFGQGTRLTVV.

The chain recombines TRBV24-1 with TRBJ1-5; tentative D call: TRBD1 (5 bases). The CDR3 is made up of 13 amino acids. Germline CDR1 is KGHDR and CDR2 is SFDVKD. V was clipped by 5 bases and J by 4 bases, with 8 bases between them. CDR3 amino acids: CATSAQANQPQHF. DNA for the CDR3: TGTGCCACCAGTGCACAGGCTAATCAGCCCCAGCATTTT.

This clonotype came up many times. This rearrangement joins TRBV7-9 to TRBJ2-3; D not resolved. The V gene lost 4 bases and the J gene lost 6 bases, with 5 bases spanning the gap. CDR3 length: 11 residues. The germline gives CDR1 SEHNR, CDR2 FQNEAQ (reference sequence). CDR3 amino acids: CASSSVDTQYF. CDR3 nucleotide sequence: TGTGCCAGCAGCTCCGTCGATACGCAGTATTTT.

The chain joins TRBV7-2 to TRBJ1-3; tentatively, D is TRBD1 (6 bases). Trimming shortened V by 4 bases and J by 4 bases, and 17 bases separated the two germline ends. The CDR3 has 16 residues. The V gene's germline CDR1 is SGHTA and CDR2 FQGNSA. CDR3 nucleotides: TGTGCCAGCAGCTCCCGCCGGGGGGCGGGAGGAAACACCATATATTTT. This encodes CASSSRRGAGGNTIYF.

The V gene is TRBV20-1, the J gene TRBJ2-5; 12 nucleotides line up with TRBD1. Germline V lookup: CDR1 DFQATT, CDR2 SNEGSKA (reference sequence). V lost 3 bases and J lost 11; bases outside the gene matches: 16. There are 16 residues in the CDR3. The CDR3 sequence: CSARGTGTGGINEQYF. CDR3 in DNA: TGCAGTGCTAGGGGAACCGGGACAGGGGGCATCAATGAGCAGTACTTC.

The chain recombines TRBV14 with TRBJ2-1, with 7 bases fitting TRBD1. This CDR3 is 15 amino acids long. V was pared by 1 base and J by 5 bases, with 5 bases of the junction left unmatched. Germline V CDR1 and CDR2: SGHDN, FVKESK. The CDR3 DNA sequence: TGTGCCAGCAGCCAAGGAGGGGGCTGGAACAATGAGCAGTTCTTC. It yields the protein CASSQGGGWNNEQFF.

This clonotype turned up a few times. V and J are TRBV7-9 and TRBJ2-5, with unresolved D. The germline V gene has CDR1 SEHNR and CDR2 FQNEAQ (reference sequence). The CDR3 length is 14 residues. The V gene lost 1 base and the J gene lost 3 bases, with 9 bases spanning the gap. DNA of the CDR3: TGTGCCAGCAGCTTAGTCTGGACCGAAGAGACCCAGTACTTC. Encoded protein: CASSLVWTEETQYF.